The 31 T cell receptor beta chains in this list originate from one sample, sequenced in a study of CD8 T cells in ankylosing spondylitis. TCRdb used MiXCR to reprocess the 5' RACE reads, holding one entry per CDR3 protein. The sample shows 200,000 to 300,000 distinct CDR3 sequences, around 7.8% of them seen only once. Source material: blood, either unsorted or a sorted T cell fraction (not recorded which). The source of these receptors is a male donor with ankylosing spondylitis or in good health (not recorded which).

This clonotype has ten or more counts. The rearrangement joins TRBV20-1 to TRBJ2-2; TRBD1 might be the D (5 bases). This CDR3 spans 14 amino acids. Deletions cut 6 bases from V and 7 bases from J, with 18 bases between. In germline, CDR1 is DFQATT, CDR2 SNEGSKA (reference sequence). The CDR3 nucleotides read TGCAGTGCCTTAAGGGGCAGGGCGGACGGGGAGCTGTTTTTT. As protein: CSALRGRADGELFF.

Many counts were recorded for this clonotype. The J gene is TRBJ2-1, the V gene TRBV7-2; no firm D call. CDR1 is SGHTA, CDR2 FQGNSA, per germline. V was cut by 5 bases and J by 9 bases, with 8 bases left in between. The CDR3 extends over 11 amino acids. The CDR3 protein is CASSPSREQFF. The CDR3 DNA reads TGTGCCAGCAGCCCGAGCCGTGAGCAGTTCTTC.

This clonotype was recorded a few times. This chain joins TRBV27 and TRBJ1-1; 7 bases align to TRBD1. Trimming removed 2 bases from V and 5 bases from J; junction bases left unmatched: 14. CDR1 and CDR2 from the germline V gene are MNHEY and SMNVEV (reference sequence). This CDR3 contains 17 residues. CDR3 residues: CASSLRGQRIRRTEAFF. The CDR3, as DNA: TGTGCCAGCAGTTTAAGGGGACAGAGGATTAGGAGAACTGAAGCTTTCTTT.

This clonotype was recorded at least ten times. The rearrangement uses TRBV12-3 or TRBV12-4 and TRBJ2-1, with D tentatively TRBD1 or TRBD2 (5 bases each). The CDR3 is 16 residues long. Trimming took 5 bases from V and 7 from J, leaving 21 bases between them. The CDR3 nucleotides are TGTGCCAGCAGTCCCCGAGGGGCCAGAGGAAAAAATGAGCAGTTCTTC. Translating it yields CASSPRGARGKNEQFF.

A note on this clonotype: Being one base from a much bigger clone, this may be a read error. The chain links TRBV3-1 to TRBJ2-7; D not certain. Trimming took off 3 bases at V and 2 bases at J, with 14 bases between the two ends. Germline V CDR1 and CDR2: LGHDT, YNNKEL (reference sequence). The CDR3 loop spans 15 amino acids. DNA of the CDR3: TGTGCCAGCAGCCAGACCGGGTCAGCACCCTACGAGCAGTACTTC. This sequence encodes CASSQTGSAPYEQYF.

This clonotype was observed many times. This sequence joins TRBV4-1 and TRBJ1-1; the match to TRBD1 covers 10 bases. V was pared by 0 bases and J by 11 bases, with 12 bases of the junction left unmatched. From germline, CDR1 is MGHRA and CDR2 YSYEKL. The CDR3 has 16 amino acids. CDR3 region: CASSQDRGDRGLSAFF. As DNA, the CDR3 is TGCGCCAGCAGCCAAGATCGGGGGGACAGGGGCTTGTCTGCTTTCTTT.

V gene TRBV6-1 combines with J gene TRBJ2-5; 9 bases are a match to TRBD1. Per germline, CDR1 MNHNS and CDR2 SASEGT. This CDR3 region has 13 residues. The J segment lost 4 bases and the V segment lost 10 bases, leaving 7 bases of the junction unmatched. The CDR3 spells CATQRTGAETQYF. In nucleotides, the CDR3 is TGTGCCACGCAGAGGACAGGGGCAGAGACCCAGTACTTC.

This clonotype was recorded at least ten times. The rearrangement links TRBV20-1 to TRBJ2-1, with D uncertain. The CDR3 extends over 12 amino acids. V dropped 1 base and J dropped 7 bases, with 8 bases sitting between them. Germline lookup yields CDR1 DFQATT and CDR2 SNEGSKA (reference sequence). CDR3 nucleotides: TGCAGTGCTAGAGTAAAGGAAAATGAGCAGTTCTTC. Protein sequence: CSARVKENEQFF.

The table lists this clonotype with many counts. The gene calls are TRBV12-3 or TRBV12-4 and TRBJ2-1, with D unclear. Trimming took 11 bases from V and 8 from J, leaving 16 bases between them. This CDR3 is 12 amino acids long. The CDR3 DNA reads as TGTGCCTGCCGCGCTATTGGAGATGAGCAGTTCTTC. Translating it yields CACRAIGDEQFF.

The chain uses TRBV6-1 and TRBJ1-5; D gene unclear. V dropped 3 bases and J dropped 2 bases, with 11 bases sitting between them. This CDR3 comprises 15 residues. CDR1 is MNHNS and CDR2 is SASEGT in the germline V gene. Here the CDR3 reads CASSDLWVGNQPQHF. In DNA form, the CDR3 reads TGTGCCAGCAGTGATCTTTGGGTAGGCAATCAGCCCCAGCATTTT.

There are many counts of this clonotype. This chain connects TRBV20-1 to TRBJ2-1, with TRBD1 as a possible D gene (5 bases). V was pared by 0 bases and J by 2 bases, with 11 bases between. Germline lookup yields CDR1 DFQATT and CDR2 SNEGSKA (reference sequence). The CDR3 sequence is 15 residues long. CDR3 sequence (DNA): TGCAGTGCTAGAGACCAGGGTATGCCCTACAATGAGCAGTTCTTC. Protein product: CSARDQGMPYNEQFF.

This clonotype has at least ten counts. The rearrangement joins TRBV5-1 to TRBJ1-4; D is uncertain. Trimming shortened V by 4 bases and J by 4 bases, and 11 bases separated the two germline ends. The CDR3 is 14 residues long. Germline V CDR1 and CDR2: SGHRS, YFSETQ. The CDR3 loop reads CASSPDGLNEKLFF. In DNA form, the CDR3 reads TGCGCCAGCAGCCCCGACGGACTTAATGAAAAACTGTTTTTT.

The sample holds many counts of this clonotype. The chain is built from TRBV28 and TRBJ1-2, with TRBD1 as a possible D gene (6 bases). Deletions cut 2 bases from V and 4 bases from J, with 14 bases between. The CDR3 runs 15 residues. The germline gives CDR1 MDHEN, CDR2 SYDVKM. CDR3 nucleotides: TGTGCCAGCAGTTTAGCCCAGACAGGTTCCTATGGCTACACCTTC. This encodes CASSLAQTGSYGYTF.

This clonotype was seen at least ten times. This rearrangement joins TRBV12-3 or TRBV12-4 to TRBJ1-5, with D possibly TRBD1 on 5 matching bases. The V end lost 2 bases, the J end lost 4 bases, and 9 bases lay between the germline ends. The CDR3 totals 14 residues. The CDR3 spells CASSLSQANQPQHF. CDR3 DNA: TGTGCCAGCAGTTTATCACAGGCAAATCAGCCCCAGCATTTT.

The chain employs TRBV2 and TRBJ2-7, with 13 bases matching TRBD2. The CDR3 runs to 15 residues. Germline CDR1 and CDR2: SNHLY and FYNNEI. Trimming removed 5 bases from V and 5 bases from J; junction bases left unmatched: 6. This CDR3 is CASSRTSGGSHEQYF. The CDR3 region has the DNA TGTGCCAGCAGTCGGACTAGCGGGGGATCCCACGAGCAGTACTTC.

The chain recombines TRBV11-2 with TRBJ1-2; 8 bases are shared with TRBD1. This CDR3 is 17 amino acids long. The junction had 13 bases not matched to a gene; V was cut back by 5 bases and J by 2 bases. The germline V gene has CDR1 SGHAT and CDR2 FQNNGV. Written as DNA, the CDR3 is TGTGCCAGCAGCCGAAGTACCGGGACAGGAGGGAACTATGGCTACACCTTC. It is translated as CASSRSTGTGGNYGYTF.

The CDR3 is CASSRPGASEPQPQHF. CDR3 DNA: TGTGCCAGCAGCCGACCCGGGGCTTCCGAGCCCCAGCCCCAGCATTTT. The chain recombines TRBV5-5 with TRBJ1-5, with a tentative D call TRBD1 (5 bases). Trimming pared 4 bases from V and 7 bases from J, leaving 21 bases between. The CDR3 has 16 residues. CDR1 and CDR2 (germline): SGHKS, YYEKEE (reference sequence). The whole variable domain, remainder taken from reference TRBV5-5 and TRBJ1-5, is DAGVTQSPTHLIKTRGQQVTLRCSPISGHKSVSWYQQVLGQGPQFIFQYYEKEERGRGNFPDRFSARQFPNYSSELNVNALLLGDSALYLCASSRPGASEPQPQHFGDGTRLSIL.

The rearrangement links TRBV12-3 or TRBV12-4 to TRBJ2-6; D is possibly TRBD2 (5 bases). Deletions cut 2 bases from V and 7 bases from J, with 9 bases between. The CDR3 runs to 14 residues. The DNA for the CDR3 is TGTGCCAGCAGTTTATTTGAGGGTGCCAACGTCCTGACTTTC. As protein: CASSLFEGANVLTF.

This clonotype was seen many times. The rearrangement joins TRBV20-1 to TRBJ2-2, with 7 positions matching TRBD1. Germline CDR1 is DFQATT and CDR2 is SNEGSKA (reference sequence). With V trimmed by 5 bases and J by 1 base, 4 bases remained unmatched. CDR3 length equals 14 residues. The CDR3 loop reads CSAPHRGNTGELFF. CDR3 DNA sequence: TGCAGTGCTCCGCACAGGGGGAACACCGGGGAGCTGTTTTTT.

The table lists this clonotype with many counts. DNA of the CDR3: TGCAGTGCTCGACACCCCACTCAAGGTGTCATTCAGTACTTC. It specifies CSARHPTQGVIQYF. The V gene is TRBV20-1, the J gene TRBJ2-4, with D uncertain. The CDR3 has 14 amino acids. Germline V lookup: CDR1 DFQATT, CDR2 SNEGSKA (reference sequence). Trimming took 5 bases from V and 9 from J, leaving 20 bases between them.

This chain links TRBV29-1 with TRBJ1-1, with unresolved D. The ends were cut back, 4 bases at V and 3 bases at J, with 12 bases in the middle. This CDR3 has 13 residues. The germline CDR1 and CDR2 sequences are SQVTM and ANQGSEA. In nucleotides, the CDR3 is TGCAGCGTTGTGGGAGGAGAGGACACTGAAGCTTTCTTT. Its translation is CSVVGGEDTEAFF. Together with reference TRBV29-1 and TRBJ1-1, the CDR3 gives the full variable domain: SAVISQKPSRDICQRGTSLTIQCQVDSQVTMMFWYRQQPGQSLTLIATANQGSEATYESGFVIDKFPISRPNLTFSTLTVSNMSPEDSSIYLCSVVGGEDTEAFFGQGTRLTVV.

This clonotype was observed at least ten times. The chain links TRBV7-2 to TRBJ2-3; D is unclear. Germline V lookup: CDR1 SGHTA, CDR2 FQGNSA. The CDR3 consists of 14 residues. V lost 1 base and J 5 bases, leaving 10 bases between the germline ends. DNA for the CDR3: TGTGCCAGCAGCTTAGGACGGTTCAAAGATACGCAGTATTTT. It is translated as CASSLGRFKDTQYF.

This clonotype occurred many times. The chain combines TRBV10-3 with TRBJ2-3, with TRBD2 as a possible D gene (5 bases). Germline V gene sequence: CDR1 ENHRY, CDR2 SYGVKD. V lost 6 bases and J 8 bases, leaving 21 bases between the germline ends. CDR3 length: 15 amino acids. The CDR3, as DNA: TGTGCCATCAGCCAAGGTACTACTGCTGAGGGTACGCAGTATTTT. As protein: CAISQGTTAEGTQYF.

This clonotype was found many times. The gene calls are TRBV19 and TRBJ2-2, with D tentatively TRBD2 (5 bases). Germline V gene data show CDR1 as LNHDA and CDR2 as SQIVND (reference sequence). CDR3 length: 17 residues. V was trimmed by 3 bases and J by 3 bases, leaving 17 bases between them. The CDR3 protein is CASSIPGRGMDTGELFF. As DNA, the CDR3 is TGTGCCAGTAGTATCCCCGGTCGAGGGATGGACACCGGGGAGCTGTTTTTT.

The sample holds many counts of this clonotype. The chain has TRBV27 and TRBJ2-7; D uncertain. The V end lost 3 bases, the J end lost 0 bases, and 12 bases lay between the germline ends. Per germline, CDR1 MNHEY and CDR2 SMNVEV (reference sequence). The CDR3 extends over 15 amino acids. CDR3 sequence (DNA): TGTGCCAGCAGTTTTTCTGACGCCAGCTCCTACGAGCAGTACTTC. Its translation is CASSFSDASSYEQYF.

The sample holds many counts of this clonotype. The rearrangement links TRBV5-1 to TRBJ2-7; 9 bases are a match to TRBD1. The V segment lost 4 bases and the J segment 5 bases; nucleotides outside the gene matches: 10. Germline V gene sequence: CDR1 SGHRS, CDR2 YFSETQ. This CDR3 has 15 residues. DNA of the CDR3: TGCGCCAGCAGCGTGGGACAGGGTAAGGGAAACGAGCAGTACTTC. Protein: CASSVGQGKGNEQYF. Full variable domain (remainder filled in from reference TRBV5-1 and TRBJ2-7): KAGVTQTPRYLIKTRGQQVTLSCSPISGHRSVSWYQQTPGQGLQFLFEYFSETQRNKGNFPGRFSGRQFSNSRSEMNVSTLELGDSALYLCASSVGQGKGNEQYFGPGTRLTVT.

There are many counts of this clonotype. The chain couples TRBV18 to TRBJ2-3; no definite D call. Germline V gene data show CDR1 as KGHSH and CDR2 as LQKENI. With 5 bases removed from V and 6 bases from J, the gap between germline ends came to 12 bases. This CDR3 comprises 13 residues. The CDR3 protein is CASSSPLGDTQYF. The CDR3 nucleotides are TGTGCCAGCTCATCTCCCCTGGGGGATACGCAGTATTTT. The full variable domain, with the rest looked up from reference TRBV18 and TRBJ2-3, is NAGVMQNPRHLVRRRGQEARLRCSPMKGHSHVYWYRQLPEEGLKFMVYLQKENIIDESGMPKERFSAEFPKEGPSILRIQQVVRGDSAAYFCASSSPLGDTQYFGPGTRLTVL.

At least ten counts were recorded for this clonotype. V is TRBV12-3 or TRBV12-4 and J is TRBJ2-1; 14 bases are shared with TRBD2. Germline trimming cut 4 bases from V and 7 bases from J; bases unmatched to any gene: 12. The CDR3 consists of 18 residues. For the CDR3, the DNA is TGTGCCAGCAGTTCCGGAGGAGGGGGACTAGCGGGAGTTAATGAGCAGTTCTTC. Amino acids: CASSSGGGGLAGVNEQFF.

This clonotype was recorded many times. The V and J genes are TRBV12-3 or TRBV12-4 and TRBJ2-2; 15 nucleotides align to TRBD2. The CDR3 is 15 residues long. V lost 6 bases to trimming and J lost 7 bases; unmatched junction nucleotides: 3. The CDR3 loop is CASRRTSGGGGELFF. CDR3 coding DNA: TGTGCCAGCAGAAGGACTAGCGGGGGGGGCGGGGAGCTGTTTTTT.

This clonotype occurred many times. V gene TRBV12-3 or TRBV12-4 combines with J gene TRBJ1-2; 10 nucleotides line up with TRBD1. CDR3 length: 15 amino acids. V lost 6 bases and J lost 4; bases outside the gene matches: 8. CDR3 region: CASSSTTGGGYGYTF. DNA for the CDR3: TGTGCCAGCAGCTCAACGACAGGGGGCGGCTATGGCTACACCTTC.

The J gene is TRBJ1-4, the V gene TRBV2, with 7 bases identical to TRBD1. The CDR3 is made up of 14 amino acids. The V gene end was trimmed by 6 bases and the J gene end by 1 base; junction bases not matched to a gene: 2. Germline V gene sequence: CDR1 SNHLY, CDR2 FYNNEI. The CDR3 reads CASRDRETNEKLFF. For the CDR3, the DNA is TGTGCCAGCAGAGACAGGGAAACTAATGAAAAACTGTTTTTT.